This TCR beta chain was recorded in a study of T-cell memory formation after mild COVID-19 (dated by TCRdb to 2020 to 2023). Notes on the research overall: Most TCR sequence clusters were specific to one of the two donors. Longitudinal TCRalpha and TCRbeta repertoire sequencing tracked T-cell clones expanding and contracting after mild COVID-19 in two donors. The cohort comprised two young, previously healthy adult volunteers, one female and one male. What the study reported, not specific to this receptor: Contracting CD4+ clones appeared mostly in the CM and EM memory subsets, whereas CD8+ clones were enriched in EMRA. SARS-CoV-2 specificity of the second-wave clones peaking on day 37 was not confirmed. The study included only a couple of mild cases, and larger cohorts that include severe cases with pre-infection samples were judged to be necessary. The detection of some responding clones in pre-infection memory suggests that pre-existing cross-reactive memory T cells joined the SARS-CoV-2 response. Clones contracting from day 15 to 85 had balanced CD4/CD8 phenotypes, while a second wave expanding from day 15 to 37 was biased towards CD4+.

PBMCs were isolated by Ficoll-Paque density gradient centrifugation. This clonotype has a count of ten or more. Its specific antigen is unknown. There are no base qualities to consult, and no much larger clone falls within one base. The sample was run on an Illumina NovaSeq 6000. cDNA libraries for TCRalpha and TCRbeta were prepared by 5'RACE using constant-segment primers, with sample barcodes and unique molecular identifiers added. RNA was extracted from every sample with Trizol reagent. Amplification of the libraries took two PCR steps, and the second step added a second sample barcode plus Illumina TruSeq adapters. The libraries were sequenced on an Illumina NovaSeq using 2 x 150 bp paired-end reads. Regarding the original processing steps: The reads were demultiplexed and collapsed into UMI-guided consensus sequences using migec v1.2.7. Using mixcr v2.1.11, the UMI consensuses were aligned to TRA and TRB V and J templates and assembled into clonotypes. A clonotype was counted as expanded or contracted only when both edgeR and NoisET called the clonotype significant, with the noise models trained on biological replicates. For edgeR calls, the thresholds were a false discovery rate-adjusted p below 0.01 and a log2 fold-change of 1. As an exploratory analysis of dynamics, PCA with hierarchical clustering was applied to max-normalized trajectories of the 1000 most abundant clonotypes. The CD4 or CD8 phenotype of responding clones was assigned using the separately sequenced CD4+ and CD8+ repertoires. The public reads were quality trimmed at Q25 with fastp and then assembled into clones with MiXCR by TCRdb, keeping productive beta chains. CDR3 protein duplicates are merged, each entry listing the most common genes and DNA. TCRdb assigned the V and J calls; the authors' analysis was not used. Present in this sample are 200,000 to 250,000 distinct CDR3 sequences, over 15% of which were seen just once. Of the sample, approximately 3.5% falls within the top ten clones.

The trim is 4 bases for V and 4 bases for J, with a gap of 8 bases between the germline ends. The CDR3 has 13 amino acids, counting the end cysteine and phenylalanine. Only the CDR3 region is kept as DNA, spanning 39 bases read in frame from base 1. Looking up the germline V gene yields CDR1 SGHRS and CDR2 YFSETQ. The sequence links TRBV5-1 to TRBJ2-2; a tentative D match to TRBD1 spans 6 bases. The TCR sequence derives from a man aged 18 to 29 who had mild COVID-19 (a few samples of this study predate the infection). The sample titles of this study are shuffled in the database, so cell type and time point are left out; the donor was told from shared clones. The material sequenced was PBMCs or a T cell subset sorted from them (not recorded which). The CDR3 reads as follows: CASSLDSTGELFF. The base sequence is TGCGCCAGCAGCCTGGACAGCACCGGGGAGCTGTTTTTT.